This is a list of T cell receptor beta chains from one sample in a study of a mutant IDH1 vaccine in newly diagnosed glioma. These receptors have no identified antigens. Assay: immunoSEQ multiplex PCR; the TCRdb copy retains only in-frame clones and omits some. Seen here are roughly 130,000 clones, around 80% observed once, and the top ten hold 4.5% to 7%. The sequencing used PBMCs, collected from a glioma patient whose treatment included an IDH1 peptide vaccine. The receptors stem from a man between 35 and 55 years old with glioma. The CDR3 runs from the conserved cysteine through the conserved F or W. The D gene is left open where the match is weak. A clone size is listed for some rows: how often the clone was seen (once, few, many), or a class if it is expanded.

len	v_gene	abundance	j_gene	d_gene	CDR3aa	CDR3nt
15	TRBV15	NA	TRBJ1-5	NA	CATSRDGGAGQPQHF	TGTGCCACCAGCAGAGATGGGGGGGCCGGTCAGCCCCAGCATTTT
15	TRBV15	few	TRBJ2-2	NA	CATSRVRGRSGELFF	TGTGCCACCAGCAGAGTCCGGGGGCGAAGCGGGGAGCTGTTTTTT
15	TRBV11-2	once	TRBJ2-3	TRBD2	CASSSGTRLTDTQYF	TGTGCCAGCAGCTCCGGGACTAGACTCACAGATACGCAGTATTTT
18	TRBV7-8	NA	TRBJ1-2	TRBD1	CASSSRPTGGREHYGYTF	TGTGCCAGCAGCTCACGGCCCACAGGGGGCCGAGAGCACTATGGCTACACCTTC
13	TRBV19	few	TRBJ1-1	NA	CASSIGTHTEAFF	TGTGCCAGTAGTATAGGGACACACACTGAAGCTTTCTTT
18	TRBV4-2	NA	TRBJ1-3	NA	CASSQDESGRGSGNTIYF	TGTGCCAGCAGCCAAGATGAGAGCGGCAGGGGTTCTGGAAACACCATATATTTT
15	TRBV4-2	NA	TRBJ2-5	TRBD1	CASSWGQGLAETQYF	TGTGCCAGCAGCTGGGGACAGGGTCTAGCAGAGACCCAGTACTTC
13	TRBV18	once	TRBJ1-1	NA	CASSTDMNTEAFF	TGTGCCAGCTCTACGGATATGAACACTGAAGCTTTCTTT
11	TRBV5-6	few	TRBJ1-1	NA	CASSSQGRAFF	TGTGCCAGCAGCTCCCAGGGGAGAGCTTTCTTT
14	TRBV5-6	NA	TRBJ2-5	TRBD2	CASSYGLAERTQYF	TGTGCCAGCAGCTACGGACTAGCGGAACGGACCCAGTACTTC
15	TRBV7-9	NA	TRBJ2-7	NA	CASSPYGDTTYEQYF	TGTGCCAGCAGCCCGTATGGTGACACAACCTACGAGCAGTACTTC
13	TRBV19	many	TRBJ1-2	NA	CASSIDLIDGYTF	TGTGCCAGTAGTATAGATCTGATAGATGGCTACACCTTC
15	TRBV5-4	NA	TRBJ2-7	TRBD1	CASSSRDRVTYEQYF	TGTGCCAGCAGCTCCCGGGACAGGGTAACCTACGAGCAGTACTTC
14	TRBV30	NA	TRBJ1-6	NA	CAWSGVGYNSPLHF	TGTGCCTGGAGCGGGGTTGGGTATAATTCACCCCTCCACTTT
12	TRBV7-9	NA	TRBJ1-2	NA	CASSLIRTGYTF	TGTGCCAGCAGCTTAATCAGGACTGGCTACACCTTC
13	TRBV29-1	NA	TRBJ1-3	TRBD1	CSVIGTGVNTIYF	TGCAGCGTTATCGGGACAGGGGTAAACACCATATATTTT
13	TRBV14	medium-sized	TRBJ1-2	NA	CASSQQGKHGYTF	TGTGCCAGCAGCCAACAGGGGAAGCATGGCTACACCTTC
14	TRBV5-4	NA	TRBJ2-3	NA	CASSIGGSTDTQYF	TGTGCCAGCAGCATCGGGGGTAGCACAGATACGCAGTATTTT
17	TRBV4-2	NA	TRBJ1-4	TRBD1	CASSQLAGTATNEKLFF	TGTGCCAGCAGCCAACTTGCGGGGACAGCAACTAATGAAAAACTGTTTTTT
13	TRBV2	NA	TRBJ2-5	TRBD1	CASSPDRVETQYF	TGTGCCAGCAGTCCGGACAGGGTTGAGACCCAGTACTTC
16	TRBV27	NA	TRBJ1-3	NA	CASRPRGGAGGNTIYF	TGTGCCAGCAGACCCCGGGGAGGGGCCGGTGGAAACACCATATATTTT
13	TRBV11-2	NA	TRBJ1-2	NA	CASTLGGTLGYTF	TGTGCCAGCACTTTGGGGGGGACTCTGGGCTACACCTTC
14	TRBV10-3	once	TRBJ2-3	TRBD2	CAKLAGEYTDTQYF	TGTGCCAAACTGGCGGGAGAATATACAGATACGCAGTATTTT
16	TRBV4-2	NA	TRBJ1-3	TRBD1	CASSPDRVNSGNTIYF	TGTGCCAGCAGCCCAGACAGGGTTAACTCTGGAAACACCATATATTTT
15	TRBV28	NA	TRBJ2-2	NA	CASKEAGAAGGELFF	TGTGCCAGCAAGGAGGCAGGGGCGGCCGGCGGGGAGCTGTTTTTT
15	TRBV6-6	NA	TRBJ2-7	NA	CASSPLTGGIYEQYF	TGTGCCAGCAGCCCCCTCACGGGTGGGATCTACGAGCAGTACTTC
16	TRBV7-2	NA	TRBJ2-3	TRBD2	CASSPGLAGGTDTQYF	TGTGCCAGCAGCCCTGGACTAGCGGGGGGTACAGATACGCAGTATTTT
14	TRBV27	few	TRBJ1-2	NA	CASSPTVRSYGYTF	TGTGCCAGCAGTCCAACGGTCCGGTCTTATGGCTACACCTTC